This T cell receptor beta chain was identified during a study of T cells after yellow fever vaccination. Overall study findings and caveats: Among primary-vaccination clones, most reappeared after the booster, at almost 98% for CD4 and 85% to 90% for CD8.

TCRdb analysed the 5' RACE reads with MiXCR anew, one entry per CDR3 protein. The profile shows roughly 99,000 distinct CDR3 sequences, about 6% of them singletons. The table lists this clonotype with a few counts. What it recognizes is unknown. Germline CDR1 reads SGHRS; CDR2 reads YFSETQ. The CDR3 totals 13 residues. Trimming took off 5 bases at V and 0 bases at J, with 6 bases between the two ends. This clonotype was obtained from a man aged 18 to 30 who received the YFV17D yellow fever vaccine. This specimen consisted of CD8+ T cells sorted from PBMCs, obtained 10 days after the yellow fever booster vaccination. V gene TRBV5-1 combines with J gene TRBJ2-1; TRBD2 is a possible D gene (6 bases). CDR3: CASRGGSYNEQFF. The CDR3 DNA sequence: TGCGCCAGCAGGGGGGGCTCCTACAATGAGCAGTTCTTC.